This entry describes one T cell receptor beta chain. In the original workflow: Reference gene primer amplification in the assay estimated nucleated cell counts. Sequenced by immunoSEQ multiplex PCR; TCRdb stores in-frame clones only, minus some. That table gives V, J and clone size, and the DNA gave D and trimming. The table lists more than 90,000 clones, approximately 92% of them singletons. This entry is derived from a study of blood T cell repertoires in COVID-19. Study overall: Samples taken during acute and convalescent COVID-19 were collected in the United States, Italy and Spain. In each case, the material was cDNA or gDNA derived from T cells, B-cell-depleted T cells, or PBMCs.

V was cut by 2 bases and J by 2 bases, with 7 bases left in between. Germline CDR1 is SGHVS and CDR2 is FQNEAQ. The CDR3 has 13 residues. This chain uses TRBV7-8 with TRBJ2-7; D is unclear. Sequencing used peripheral blood. The source is a man aged 50 to 59 with active COVID-19. Written as DNA, the CDR3 is TGTGCCAGCAGCTTACAGGAAACCTACGAGCAGTACTTC. This gives the protein CASSLQETYEQYF.